This T cell receptor beta chain was found in a study of T cells after yellow fever vaccination. This CDR3 contains 18 residues. The V gene's germline CDR1 is LNHNV and CDR2 YYDKDF (reference sequence). V dropped 0 bases and J dropped 2; count of bases not matched to a gene: 6. TCRdb called the 5' RACE reads again in MiXCR, with one record for every CDR3 protein. The profile covers 400,000 to 450,000 distinct CDR3 sequences, with 15% to 20% appearing a single time and 15% to 20% taken by the ten largest. The chain recombines TRBV15 with TRBJ2-1; 11 nucleotides match TRBD2. This sequence originates from a man between 18 and 29 years old who received the YFV17D yellow fever vaccine. The material was PBMCs, obtained before the yellow fever booster vaccination. CDR3 DNA sequence: TGTGCCACCAGCAGAGAGTGGCTAGCGGGGGGACCCTACAATGAGCAGTTCTTC. Translation gives CATSREWLAGGPYNEQFF.